The 30 T cell receptor beta chains below come from one sample, sequenced in a study of blood T cell repertoires in COVID-19. Here immunoSEQ multiplex PCR was the method, and the copy in TCRdb shows in-frame clones only, minus some. Seen here are 210,000 or so clones, more than 75% observed once, and the top ten hold almost 4.5%. The sequenced material came from peripheral blood. These receptors originate from a man aged 50 or older with acute or convalescent COVID-19.

The chain uses TRBV10-3 and TRBJ2-7; 13 positions agree with TRBD2. Per the germline V gene, CDR1 is ENHRY and CDR2 is SYGVKD. After removal of 6 bases from V and 2 bases from J, the junction contained 1 base not matched to a gene. This CDR3 has 14 amino acids. The CDR3 reads CAIRGTSGAYEQYF. The CDR3, as DNA: TGTGCCATCAGGGGGACTAGCGGGGCCTACGAGCAGTACTTC.

This clone has only a few counts. Other DNA sequences in the sample encode the same CDR3. The rearrangement uses TRBV5-6 and TRBJ2-4, with 9 bases identical to TRBD1. The CDR3 contains 15 residues. Germline loops: CDR1 SGHDT, CDR2 YYEEEE. Germline trimming cut 4 bases from V and 4 bases from J; bases unmatched to any gene: 6. The CDR3 nucleotides read TGTGCCAGCAGCACAACCGGGACAGGGAAAAACATTCAGTACTTC. Protein product: CASSTTGTGKNIQYF.

This sequence joins TRBV11-3 and TRBJ2-1; perhaps TRBD2 as D (6 bases). CDR1 and CDR2 from the germline V gene are SGHNT and YENEEA. Trimming stripped 0 bases from V and 12 bases from J, with 15 bases between. This CDR3 region has 14 residues. CDR3 sequence reads: CASSLDLATRTQFF. As DNA, the CDR3 is TGTGCCAGCAGCTTAGATCTAGCGACGAGGACGCAGTTCTTC.

This chain joins TRBV5-1 and TRBJ2-3; TRBD2 matches at 13 bases. J was trimmed by 4 bases and V by 1 base; bases with no gene match: 0. This CDR3 has 15 residues. The germline V gene encodes CDR1 SGHRS and CDR2 YFSETQ. The CDR3 DNA sequence: TGCGCCAGCAGCTTGACTAGCGGGGGGGCAGATACGCAGTATTTT. Its translation: CASSLTSGGADTQYF.

CDR3: CASSYTQIYGYTF. DNA for the CDR3: TGTGCCAGCAGTTACACACAAATATATGGCTACACCTTC. The chain is built from TRBV6-5 and TRBJ1-2; D uncertain. Germline lookup yields CDR1 MNHEY and CDR2 SVGAGI. The CDR3 runs 13 residues. Trimming pared 2 bases from V and 5 bases from J, leaving 9 bases between.

There are a few counts of this clone. V gene TRBV5-1 combines with J gene TRBJ2-5, with 13 positions matching TRBD2. The CDR3 spans 18 residues. Germline CDR1 is SGHRS and CDR2 is YFSETQ. The V and J ends lost 3 bases and 3 bases, in that order; junction bases with no gene match: 11. The CDR3 protein is CASSSQPTSGGGKETQYF. The CDR3 DNA reads TGCGCCAGCAGCTCCCAACCTACTAGCGGGGGGGGAAAAGAGACCCAGTACTTC. Filled out from reference TRBV5-1 and TRBJ2-5, the complete variable domain reads KAGVTQTPRYLIKTRGQQVTLSCSPISGHRSVSWYQQTPGQGLQFLFEYFSETQRNKGNFPGRFSGRQFSNSRSEMNVSTLELGDSALYLCASSSQPTSGGGKETQYFGPGTRLLVL.

The V and J genes are TRBV5-1 and TRBJ1-1; tentatively, D is TRBD1 (5 bases). The CDR3 runs to 14 residues. The V end lost 0 bases, the J end lost 1 base, and 7 bases lay between the germline ends. CDR1 and CDR2 (germline): SGHRS, YFSETQ. CDR3 in amino acids: CASSLGQQNTEAFF. CDR3 DNA: TGCGCCAGCAGCTTGGGACAGCAGAACACTGAAGCTTTCTTT.

The chain carries TRBV11-2 and TRBJ2-3, with a weak D call TRBD2 (7 bases). Trimming took 5 bases from V and 4 from J, leaving 19 bases between them. The CDR3 has 16 amino acids. Per germline, CDR1 SGHAT and CDR2 FQNNGV. CDR3 DNA: TGTGCCAGCAGCGTCACGACGGGGGGCAGCCCAGATACGCAGTATTTT. It translates to CASSVTTGGSPDTQYF.

The V gene is TRBV2, the J gene TRBJ2-7; D is unresolved. This CDR3 region has 10 residues. In germline, CDR1 is SNHLY, CDR2 FYNNEI. With 8 bases removed from V and 4 bases from J, the gap between germline ends came to 6 bases. CDR3 protein: CASSVYEQYF. The CDR3 DNA follows: TGTGCCAGCTCGGTGTACGAGCAGTACTTC.

The chain links TRBV13 to TRBJ1-2, with D perhaps matching TRBD1 (5 bases). Trimming cost V 4 bases and J 3 bases, with 9 bases left between them. Germline CDR1 PRHDT, CDR2 FYEKMQ (reference sequence). The CDR3 consists of 13 residues. The CDR3 DNA reads TGTGCCAGCAGCTCTGGGGGGTACTATGGCTACACCTTC. Encoded protein: CASSSGGYYGYTF.

The rearrangement links TRBV10-3 to TRBJ2-7; 8 bases align to TRBD1. Per the germline V gene, CDR1 is ENHRY and CDR2 is SYGVKD. Losses at the gene ends were 7 bases for V and 3 bases for J; bases not matched to a gene: 5. This CDR3 spans 13 amino acids. CDR3 amino acids: CAIMGQARYEQYF. DNA of the CDR3: TGTGCCATCATGGGACAGGCCCGCTACGAGCAGTACTTC.

The chain has TRBV5-1 and TRBJ2-1, with D perhaps TRBD2 (5 bases). The CDR3 runs 14 residues. The V gene lost 3 bases and the J gene lost 4 bases, with 11 bases spanning the gap. In germline, CDR1 is SGHRS, CDR2 YFSETQ. The CDR3 here is CASSWTGNYNEQFF. In nucleotides, the CDR3 is TGCGCCAGCAGCTGGACCGGGAATTACAATGAGCAGTTCTTC.

The V gene is TRBV24-1, the J gene TRBJ2-5; the D gene is possibly TRBD2 (7 bases). The germline CDR1 and CDR2 sequences are KGHDR and SFDVKD. CDR3 length equals 13 residues. Trimming pared 5 bases from V and 7 bases from J, leaving 13 bases between. The CDR3 here is CATSAWEGGTQYF. CDR3 coding DNA: TGTGCCACCAGTGCCTGGGAGGGGGGGACCCAGTACTTC.

J is TRBJ1-4 and V is TRBV3-1 (or the pseudogene TRBV3-2), with D unclear. V was pared by 0 bases and J by 8 bases, with 7 bases between. The V gene's germline CDR1 is LGHDT and CDR2 YNNKEL (reference sequence). This CDR3 comprises 13 residues. CDR3 protein: CASSQDSAEKLFF. Written as DNA, the CDR3 is TGTGCCAGCAGCCAAGATTCAGCGGAAAAACTGTTTTTT.

V is TRBV7-3 and J is TRBJ1-2; 7 positions match TRBD1. The CDR3 is made up of 14 amino acids. Germline loops: CDR1 SGHTA, CDR2 FQGTGA. V lost 4 bases to trimming and J lost 7 bases; unmatched junction nucleotides: 9. CDR3 DNA sequence: TGTGCCAGCAGCTCCAAGCGACAGGGAGCTGGCTACACCTTC. Its protein product is CASSSKRQGAGYTF.

This chain links TRBV25-1 with TRBJ2-2, with unresolved D. The CDR3 has 15 residues. The ends were cut back, 4 bases at V and 0 bases at J, with 9 bases in the middle. Germline CDR1 is MGHDK and CDR2 is SYGVNS. CDR3 residues: CASSVRGSNTGELFF. Here the CDR3 DNA reads TGTGCCAGCAGTGTCCGCGGATCGAACACCGGGGAGCTGTTTTTT.

This chain connects TRBV19 to TRBJ1-1, with a weak D call TRBD1 (6 bases). The CDR3 contains 16 residues. Germline values: CDR1 LNHDA, CDR2 SQIVND (reference sequence). Trimming pared 6 bases from V and 0 bases from J, leaving 17 bases between. CDR3: CASSQLGGAMNTEAFF. The CDR3 DNA follows: TGTGCCAGTAGCCAACTAGGGGGTGCCATGAACACTGAAGCTTTCTTT.

The chain combines TRBV13 with TRBJ1-1; D unclear. The germline V gene encodes CDR1 PRHDT and CDR2 FYEKMQ (reference sequence). This CDR3 is 15 amino acids long. V was shortened by 2 bases and J by 0 bases, with 10 bases between the two germline ends. CDR3 nucleotides: TGTGCCAGCAGCTTAAGGGCGGGGATGAACACTGAAGCTTTCTTT. This translates into CASSLRAGMNTEAFF.

This clone was found once. The V gene is TRBV4-1, the J gene TRBJ2-2; D is unresolved. The V end was cut by 0 bases, the J end by 3 bases, with 8 bases between. The length of the CDR3 is 15 residues. The germline gives CDR1 MGHRA, CDR2 YSYEKL. CDR3 DNA: TGCGCCAGCAGCCAAGATCCCGGAGACACCGGGGAGCTGTTTTTT. Translation: CASSQDPGDTGELFF.

This chain uses TRBV5-5 with TRBJ2-5, with D possibly matching TRBD1 (6 bases). Trimming removed 0 bases from V and 0 bases from J, with 9 bases in between. Germline V gene sequence: CDR1 SGHKS, CDR2 YYEKEE (reference sequence). The CDR3 extends over 15 amino acids. CDR3 coding DNA: TGTGCCAGCAGCTTGGGAGGGACATACCAAGAGACCCAGTACTTC. This sequence encodes CASSLGGTYQETQYF.

V usage is TRBV7-9 and J usage is TRBJ1-3; D is ambiguous. Germline V gene sequence: CDR1 SEHNR, CDR2 FQNEAQ (reference sequence). This CDR3 region has 15 residues. With 6 bases removed from V and 2 bases from J, the gap between germline ends came to 14 bases. The CDR3 DNA is TGTGCCAGCAGAATATCTCAGGTCGCTGGAAACACCATATATTTT. Its protein is CASRISQVAGNTIYF.

The chain employs TRBV5-1 and TRBJ1-6; a possible D gene is TRBD1 (5 bases). Germline assignment: CDR1 SGHRS and CDR2 YFSETQ. This CDR3 spans 15 amino acids. V dropped 4 bases and J dropped 7 bases, with 15 bases sitting between them. CDR3 in amino acids: CASSPGSSGNSPLHF. The DNA of the CDR3 is TGCGCCAGCAGCCCAGGGTCTTCGGGCAATTCACCCCTCCACTTT.

The gene calls are TRBV6-1 and TRBJ1-2; D uncertain. The CDR3 spans 13 residues. V lost 2 bases, J lost 8 bases, and 12 bases lay in between. Germline V gene sequence: CDR1 MNHNS, CDR2 SASEGT. This chain's CDR3 is CASSEQARSGYTF. The CDR3 region has the DNA TGTGCCAGCAGTGAACAGGCCAGGTCCGGCTACACCTTC.

The chain has TRBV11-2 and TRBJ1-3; no reliable D call. Looked up from germline, CDR1 is SGHAT and CDR2 is FQNNGV. This CDR3 region has 14 residues. The V and J ends lost 5 bases and 3 bases respectively, with 11 bases between them. The CDR3 coding sequence is TGTGCCAGCAGCCCCGTGCAGTATGGAAACACCATATATTTT. It encodes CASSPVQYGNTIYF. Supplemented by reference TRBV11-2 and TRBJ1-3, the full variable domain reads EAGVAQSPRYKIIEKRQSVAFWCNPISGHATLYWYQQILGQGPKLLIQFQNNGVVDDSQLPKDRFSAERLKGVDSTLKIQPAKLEDSAVYLCASSPVQYGNTIYFGEGSWLTVV.

The J gene is TRBJ1-2, the V gene TRBV2; D is perhaps TRBD1 (5 bases). This CDR3 is 14 amino acids long. V dropped 2 bases and J dropped 1 base, with 8 bases sitting between them. Per germline, CDR1 SNHLY and CDR2 FYNNEI. This CDR3 is CASSEQGFNYGYTF. The CDR3 DNA sequence: TGTGCCAGCAGTGAACAGGGATTTAACTATGGCTACACCTTC. Complete variable domain (other parts from reference TRBV2 and TRBJ1-2): EPEVTQTPSHQVTQMGQEVILRCVPISNHLYFYWYRQILGQKVEFLVSFYNNEISEKSEIFDDQFSVERPDGSNFTLKIRSTKLEDSAMYFCASSEQGFNYGYTFGSGTRLTVV.

On this clone: The identical CDR3 is also encoded by other nucleotide sequences in the sample. The rearrangement uses TRBV18 and TRBJ1-1, with a tentative D call TRBD1 (6 bases). Germline V CDR1 and CDR2: KGHSH, LQKENI. CDR3 length: 15 amino acids. Trimming shortened V by 3 bases and J by 1 base, and 12 bases separated the two germline ends. The CDR3 spells CASSPLDSQNTEAFF. The CDR3 DNA is TGTGCCAGCTCACCCCTGGACAGTCAGAACACTGAAGCTTTCTTT.

This CDR3 is CASSDPRTGGTYNEQFF. The CDR3 nucleotides read TGCGCCAGCAGTGATCCTCGGACAGGGGGTACCTACAATGAGCAGTTCTTC. The genes are TRBV10-1 and TRBJ2-1; 10 bases line up with TRBD1. CDR1 is WNHNN and CDR2 is SYGVQD in the germline V gene (reference sequence). After removal of 3 bases from V and 2 bases from J, the junction contained 7 bases not matched to a gene. This CDR3 is 17 amino acids long.

The rearrangement uses TRBV6-1 and TRBJ1-2; no definite D call. V was pared by 1 base and J by 4 bases, with 10 bases between. Germline values: CDR1 MNHNS, CDR2 SASEGT. The CDR3 length is 14 residues. The CDR3 region has the DNA TGTGCCAGCAGTGAAGTTAGCAGAGGCTATGGCTACACCTTC. Protein: CASSEVSRGYGYTF.

V and J are TRBV30 and TRBJ1-1; D remains unclear. The CDR3 has 12 residues. The V and J ends lost 1 base and 8 bases respectively, with 11 bases between them. Germline V gene sequence: CDR1 GTSNPN, CDR2 SVGIG (reference sequence). The CDR3 bases are TGTGCCTGGAGTGGACCAGGTAGAGAAGCTTTCTTT. Translated, it gives CAWSGPGREAFF.

The chain uses TRBV27 and TRBJ2-1; TRBD2 is a possible D gene (6 bases). V was trimmed by 3 bases and J by 2 bases, leaving 14 bases between them. The CDR3 loop spans 16 amino acids. Looked up from germline, CDR1 is MNHEY and CDR2 is SMNVEV (reference sequence). This CDR3 is CASSFAFRGTYNEQFF. The CDR3 region has the DNA TGTGCCAGCAGTTTCGCCTTCCGGGGGACCTACAATGAGCAGTTCTTC.